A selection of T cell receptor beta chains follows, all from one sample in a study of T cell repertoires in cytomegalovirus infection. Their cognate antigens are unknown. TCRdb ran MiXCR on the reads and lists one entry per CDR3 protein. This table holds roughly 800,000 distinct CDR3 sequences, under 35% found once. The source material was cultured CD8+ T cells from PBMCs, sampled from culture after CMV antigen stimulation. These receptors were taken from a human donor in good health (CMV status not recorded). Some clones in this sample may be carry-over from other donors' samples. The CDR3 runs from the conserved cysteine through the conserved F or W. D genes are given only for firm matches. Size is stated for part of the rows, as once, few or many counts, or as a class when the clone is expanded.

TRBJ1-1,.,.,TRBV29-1,TGCAGCGCACCCGGACAGCTGAACACTGAAGCTTTCTTT,CSAPGQLNTEAFF
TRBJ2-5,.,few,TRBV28,TGTGCCAGCAGTTCTCTGCCGGCCGATCTGGGGGGAGACGAGACCCAGTACTTC,CASSSLPADLGGDETQYF
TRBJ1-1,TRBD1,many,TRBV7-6,TGTGCCAGCAGCCAATTAACAGGGGGCGCGTATAGGACTGAAGCTTTCTTT,CASSQLTGGAYRTEAFF
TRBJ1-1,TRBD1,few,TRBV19,TGTGCCAGTAGTACCTCCGGGACAGCCATGAACACTGAAGCTTTCTTT,CASSTSGTAMNTEAFF
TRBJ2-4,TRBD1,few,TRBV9,TGTGCCAGCAGCTCACGGGACAGGGGGCTTCTGGACATTCAGTACTTC,CASSSRDRGLLDIQYF
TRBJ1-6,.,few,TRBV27,TGTGCCAGCAGTAAGGACTCCCTGGGGGATTCACCCCTCCACTTT,CASSKDSLGDSPLHF
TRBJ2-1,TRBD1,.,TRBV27,TGTGCCAGCAGTCATCCGGGACAGGGACCCTACAATGAGCAGTTCTTC,CASSHPGQGPYNEQFF
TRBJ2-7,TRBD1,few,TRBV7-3,TGTGCCAGCAGCGGCTCCGGGACAGGGCCCGAGCAGTACTTC,CASSGSGTGPEQYF
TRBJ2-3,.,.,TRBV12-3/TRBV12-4,TGTGCCAGCATCCCCCTGGGCCCCACAGATACGCAGTATTTT,CASIPLGPTDTQYF
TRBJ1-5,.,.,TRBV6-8,TGTGCCAGCAAAATAAGGTCACCCGCAAATCAGCCCCAGCATTTT,CASKIRSPANQPQHF
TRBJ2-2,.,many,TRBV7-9,TGTGCCAGCAGCTTCGACAGCCCCCCCACCGGGGAGCTGTTTTTT,CASSFDSPPTGELFF
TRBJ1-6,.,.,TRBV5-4,TGTGCCAGCAGCTTATCGGGACTTAATTCACCCCTCCACTTT,CASSLSGLNSPLHF
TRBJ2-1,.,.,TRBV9,TGTGCCAGCAGCGTAGCTCGCTCCTACAATGAGCAGTTCTTC,CASSVARSYNEQFF
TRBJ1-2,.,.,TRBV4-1,TGCGCCAGCAGCCAAGGGTTAAACGATGGCTACACCTTC,CASSQGLNDGYTF
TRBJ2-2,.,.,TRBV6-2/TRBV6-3,TGTGCCAGCAGTTACCGAGGCAGTCTGAACACCGGGGAGCTGTTTTTT,CASSYRGSLNTGELFF
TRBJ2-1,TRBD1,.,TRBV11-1,TGTGCCAGCAGCTTAAACCGGGGACAGCTCAATGAGCAGTTCTTC,CASSLNRGQLNEQFF
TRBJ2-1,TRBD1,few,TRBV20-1,TGCAGTACGCCCCGGGACAGGGGGCTTTATGAGCAGTTCTTC,CSTPRDRGLYEQFF
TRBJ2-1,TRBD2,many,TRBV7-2,TGTGCCAGCAGCTTCGCGGGGGGGCCATACAATGAGCAGTTCTTC,CASSFAGGPYNEQFF
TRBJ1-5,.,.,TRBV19,TGTGCCAGTAGTATTCTGGCTAGCAATCAGCCCCAGCATTTT,CASSILASNQPQHF
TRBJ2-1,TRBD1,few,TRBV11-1,TGTGCCAGCAGCTTATCCTACAGGGGGCGACCCTACAATGAGCAGTTCTTC,CASSLSYRGRPYNEQFF
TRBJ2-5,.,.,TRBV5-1,TGCGCCAGCGGGGCCGCGGGACTCAAACAAGAGACCCAGTACTTC,CASGAAGLKQETQYF
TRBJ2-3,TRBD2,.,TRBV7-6,TGTGCCAGCAGCCATCTTTCTAGCGGGGGGGAGACAGATACGCAGTATTTT,CASSHLSSGGETDTQYF
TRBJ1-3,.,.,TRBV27,TGTGCCAGCAGTTTATATCCCCCGGACGGAAACACCATATATTTT,CASSLYPPDGNTIYF
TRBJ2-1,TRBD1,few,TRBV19,TGTGCCAGTAAGGTAGACGGGGACAGGGCTTTAAATGAGCAGTTCTTC,CASKVDGDRALNEQFF
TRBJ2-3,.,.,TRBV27,TGTGCCAGCAGTTCTAATCCCGTTAGGGATACGCAGTATTTT,CASSSNPVRDTQYF
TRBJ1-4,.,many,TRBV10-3,TGTGCCATCAGTGGGAAGGGAGGTGAAAAACTGTTTTTT,CAISGKGGEKLFF
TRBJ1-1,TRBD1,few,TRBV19,TGTGCCAGTAGTATAGTAGGGGGCTCTGAAGCTTTCTTT,CASSIVGGSEAFF
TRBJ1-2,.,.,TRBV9,TGTGCCAGCAGCGTAGGAGAGGCCGGGCCTAACTATGGCTACACCTTC,CASSVGEAGPNYGYTF
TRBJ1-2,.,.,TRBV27,TGTGCCAGCAGTTCCAGACCCCCTGGACGCTATGGCTACACCTTC,CASSSRPPGRYGYTF